The 32 T cell receptor beta chains below come from one sample, sequenced in a study of T cell repertoires in cytomegalovirus infection. TCRdb recomputed calls from the reads with MiXCR, one row per CDR3 protein. The table records approximately 500,000 distinct CDR3 sequences, approximately 16% of them present only once. Material: CD8+ T cells from PBMCs. Receptors were obtained from a human donor in good health (CMV status not recorded). Some clones in this sample may be carry-over from other donors' samples.

This clonotype was observed at least ten times. A read error may account for a junction end that differs from germline. CDR3 coding DNA: TGTGCCAGCCGCTTCGGGAGGGAGCAGTACTTC. It yields the protein CASRFGREQYF. This chain uses TRBV7-2 with TRBJ2-7; 7 bases line up with TRBD2. CDR3 size: 11 residues. Germline V gene sequence: CDR1 SGHTA, CDR2 FQGNSA.

This clonotype was found many times. The chain uses TRBV19 and TRBJ2-7; D is possibly TRBD1 or TRBD2 (5 bases each). Germline CDR1 and CDR2: LNHDA and SQIVND (reference sequence). This CDR3 has 16 amino acids. V dropped 9 bases and J dropped 6 bases, with 27 bases sitting between them. The CDR3 DNA is TGTGCCAGCCGATTCTCGCGGCAGGGACGGCTAGGCGAGCAGTACTTC. Its translation is CASRFSRQGRLGEQYF. Together with reference TRBV19 and TRBJ2-7, the CDR3 gives the full variable domain: DGGITQSPKYLFRKEGQNVTLSCEQNLNHDAMYWYRQDPGQGLRLIYYSQIVNDFQKGDIAEGYSVSREKKESFPLTVTSAQKNPTAFYLCASRFSRQGRLGEQYFGPGTRLTVT.

This clonotype has only a few counts. The chain combines TRBV10-3 with TRBJ2-1, with TRBD2 as a possible D gene (7 bases). From germline, CDR1 is ENHRY and CDR2 SYGVKD. Trimming left V 10 bases short and J 11 bases short, with 12 bases between. This CDR3 spans 10 amino acids. The CDR3 coding sequence is TGTGCCACCCTCGGGGGGCAGCAGTTCTTC. It specifies CATLGGQQFF.

The genes are TRBV11-3 and TRBJ1-6; no firm D call. From germline, CDR1 is SGHNT and CDR2 YENEEA. The V gene lost 2 bases and the J gene lost 2 bases, with 16 bases spanning the gap. CDR3 length: 18 residues. CDR3 in amino acids: CASSLLFSEHPYNSPLHF. The CDR3 DNA follows: TGTGCCAGCAGCTTATTGTTTTCCGAGCATCCCTATAATTCACCCCTCCACTTT.

CDR3 bases: TGTGCCACCAGGGGCGATGGTAAGAAATTGAACACTGAAGCTTTCTTT. Amino acids: CATRGDGKKLNTEAFF. The chain recombines TRBV24-1 with TRBJ1-1; unclear D gene. CDR3 length: 16 amino acids. Germline CDR1 KGHDR, CDR2 SFDVKD. V was cut by 7 bases and J by 0 bases, with 17 bases left in between.

This clonotype was picked up many times. This rearrangement joins TRBV11-1 to TRBJ2-5; 7 bases agree with TRBD1. Germline V lookup: CDR1 SGHAT, CDR2 FQDESV (reference sequence). The CDR3 contains 15 residues. J was trimmed by 0 bases and V by 1 base; bases with no gene match: 2. The CDR3 sequence: CASSLVDRYQETQYF. CDR3 bases: TGTGCCAGCAGCTTAGTGGACAGGTACCAAGAGACCCAGTACTTC.

The chain recombines TRBV20-1 with TRBJ1-1, with D unclear. V was trimmed by 0 bases and J by 2 bases, leaving 10 bases between them. The CDR3 runs 14 residues. Germline CDR1 is DFQATT and CDR2 is SNEGSKA (reference sequence). In nucleotides, the CDR3 is TGCAGTGCTAGAGATCATGGGTCTAACACTGAAGCTTTCTTT. Protein: CSARDHGSNTEAFF.

The CDR3 DNA follows: TGTGCCTGGGATACAGGGTACGAGCAGTACTTC. Residues: CAWDTGYEQYF. The J gene is TRBJ2-7, the V gene TRBV30, with D maybe TRBD1 (6 bases). Germline values: CDR1 GTSNPN, CDR2 SVGIG (reference sequence). Deletions cut 5 bases from V and 4 bases from J, with 9 bases between. The CDR3 spans 11 residues.

This clonotype was seen once. One junction end does not reproduce the germline sequence, and a read error may be involved. The chain links TRBV7-9 to TRBJ1-2; 10 bases agree with TRBD1. The CDR3 runs 17 residues. Germline V lookup: CDR1 SEHNR, CDR2 FQNEAQ (reference sequence). The CDR3 coding sequence is TGTGCCAGAAGCTCCTACGGGACAGGGGAATTGCTTAATTGCTACACCTTC. Protein sequence: CARSSYGTGELLNCYTF.

The chain links TRBV2 to TRBJ2-5; D may match TRBD1 or TRBD2 (5 bases each). Germline V gives CDR1 SNHLY, CDR2 FYNNEI. V shed 8 bases and J shed 3 bases, with 13 bases lying between them. The CDR3 totals 13 residues. The CDR3 region is CASGPGTEETQYF. Written as DNA, the CDR3 is TGTGCCAGCGGTCCCGGGACGGAAGAGACCCAGTACTTC.

The chain links TRBV12-3 or TRBV12-4 to TRBJ2-7; 9 bases match TRBD2. The CDR3 totals 15 residues. Unmatched junction bases numbered 12, after V lost 6 bases and J lost 6 bases. Written as DNA, the CDR3 is TGTGCCAGCAGCCAACCGAGGGCTAGCGGGGTCGAGCAGTACTTC. This gives the protein CASSQPRASGVEQYF.

This clonotype was seen ten or more times. This chain links TRBV10-2 with TRBJ2-1; 7 positions match TRBD2. The V gene end was trimmed by 7 bases and the J gene end by 3 bases; junction bases not matched to a gene: 3. The germline V gene encodes CDR1 WSHSY and CDR2 SAAADI. The CDR3 covers 13 residues. CDR3 bases: TGCGCCAGCAACAGCGGGGACTACAATGAGCAGTTCTTC. This translates into CASNSGDYNEQFF.

The sample holds many counts of this clonotype. The chain combines TRBV6-1 with TRBJ1-5; perhaps TRBD1 as D (5 bases). V lost 1 base to trimming and J lost 2 bases, with 15 bases between them. The CDR3 has 17 amino acids. Germline values: CDR1 MNHNS, CDR2 SASEGT. CDR3 protein: CASSEGRERGGNQPQHF. The CDR3 DNA reads TGTGCCAGCAGTGAAGGCAGGGAACGCGGAGGCAATCAGCCCCAGCATTTT.

This clonotype turned up a few times. A read error is possible here, since a much larger clone lies one base away. The rearrangement joins TRBV5-6 to TRBJ1-5; TRBD1 matches 12 bases. With V trimmed by 2 bases and J by 6 bases, 3 bases remained unmatched. The CDR3 sequence is 15 residues long. CDR1 and CDR2 (germline): SGHDT, YYEEEE. This CDR3 is CASSFGTGGSQPQHF. The CDR3 nucleotides read TGTGCCAGCAGCTTCGGGACAGGGGGCTCTCAGCCCCAGCATTTT.

The V call is TRBV28, the J call TRBJ2-6; tentatively, D is TRBD1 or TRBD2 (5 bases each). The CDR3 covers 16 residues. Germline V lookup: CDR1 MDHEN, CDR2 SYDVKM. Trimming took 3 bases from V and 3 from J, leaving 12 bases between them. CDR3 nucleotides: TGTGCCAGCAGTTTGGATGGGGCGGGTGGGGCCAACGTCCTGACTTTC. Protein product: CASSLDGAGGANVLTF.

This clonotype came up many times. V usage is TRBV6-5 and J usage is TRBJ2-7; D possibly uses TRBD1 or TRBD2 (5 bases each). V was clipped by 0 bases and J by 3 bases, with 15 bases between them. The CDR3 spans 16 residues. The germline gives CDR1 MNHEY, CDR2 SVGAGI. The CDR3 nucleotides are TGTGCCAGCAGTTACTCGATCCCGGGGCAGGGCTACGAGCAGTACTTC. Its translation: CASSYSIPGQGYEQYF.

This chain uses TRBV9 with TRBJ1-2; no clear D. This CDR3 has 13 amino acids. CDR1 SGDLS and CDR2 YYNGEE come from the germline V gene. V was cut by 3 bases and J by 5 bases, with 11 bases left in between. This CDR3 is CASSGLVVYGYTF. The CDR3 nucleotides read TGTGCCAGCAGCGGTTTGGTAGTATATGGCTACACCTTC.

This clonotype was observed a handful of times. The genes are TRBV5-4 and TRBJ2-1, with 8 bases lining up with TRBD2. Germline V gene sequence: CDR1 SGHNT, CDR2 YYREEE (reference sequence). The V gene end was trimmed by 0 bases and the J gene end by 4 bases; junction bases not matched to a gene: 9. The CDR3 runs to 17 residues. CDR3 DNA sequence: TGTGCCAGCAGCTTGGGGACTAGCCCACTTGGATACAATGAGCAGTTCTTC. Residues: CASSLGTSPLGYNEQFF.

The chain couples TRBV29-1 to TRBJ2-7; no firm D call. Trimming pared 6 bases from V and 7 bases from J, leaving 10 bases between. Germline V gene lookup returns CDR1 SQVTM and CDR2 ANQGSEA. This CDR3 has 10 residues. The CDR3 loop reads CSVTVGEQYF. The CDR3 coding sequence is TGCAGCGTCACAGTCGGGGAGCAGTACTTC.

This clonotype has a handful of counts. The chain links TRBV5-6 to TRBJ1-5; 11 bases are a match to TRBD1. After removal of 4 bases from V and 4 bases from J, the junction contained 4 bases not matched to a gene. Germline-derived CDR1 and CDR2 are SGHDT and YYEEEE. CDR3 size: 15 residues. As DNA, the CDR3 is TGTGCCAGCAGCCTAGGACAGGGGGCGAATCAGCCCCAGCATTTT. This sequence encodes CASSLGQGANQPQHF.

The CDR3 DNA reads as TGTGCCAGCACGGATCCAGCGAACACTGAAGCTTTCTTT. This translates into CASTDPANTEAFF. This rearrangement joins TRBV27 to TRBJ1-1; D ambiguous. There are 13 residues in the CDR3. Germline V gene data show CDR1 as MNHEY and CDR2 as SMNVEV (reference sequence). V was cut by 7 bases and J by 1 base, with 10 bases left in between.

This clonotype has at least ten counts. This chain links TRBV6-2 or TRBV6-3 with TRBJ2-1; 8 bases map to TRBD2. Germline V CDR1 and CDR2: MNHEY, SVGEGT. The CDR3 consists of 15 residues. The V and J ends lost 5 bases and 5 bases, in that order; junction bases with no gene match: 8. CDR3 residues: CASSPTQRENNEQFF. The CDR3 DNA sequence: TGTGCCAGCAGTCCAACCCAGCGGGAGAACAATGAGCAGTTCTTC.

At least ten counts were recorded for this clonotype. This chain uses TRBV6-5 with TRBJ2-1; a possible D gene is TRBD1 (6 bases). CDR3 length: 16 residues. Looked up from germline, CDR1 is MNHEY and CDR2 is SVGAGI. The V gene lost 2 bases and the J gene lost 0 bases, with 11 bases spanning the gap. The CDR3 here is CASSYATGRSYNEQFF. The CDR3 bases are TGTGCCAGCAGTTACGCCACAGGGCGCTCCTACAATGAGCAGTTCTTC.

This clonotype was recorded many times. The gene calls are TRBV7-9 and TRBJ2-7, with TRBD1 identical over 8 bases. The CDR3 is 14 residues long. V shed 3 bases, J shed 5 bases, and the junction held 6 bases outside the gene matches. Germline-derived CDR1 and CDR2 are SEHNR and FQNEAQ (reference sequence). This CDR3 is CASSFPARGHEQYF. The CDR3 coding sequence is TGTGCCAGCAGCTTCCCCGCCAGGGGGCACGAGCAGTACTTC.

This clonotype was seen many times. The V call is TRBV20-1, the J call TRBJ2-3; D perhaps matches TRBD2 (7 bases). The V gene lost 1 base and the J gene lost 0 bases, with 11 bases spanning the gap. CDR1 DFQATT and CDR2 SNEGSKA come from the germline V gene (reference sequence). The CDR3 sequence is 15 residues long. CDR3 region: CSARAGGRSTDTQYF. In DNA form, the CDR3 reads TGCAGTGCTAGAGCGGGGGGCCGAAGCACAGATACGCAGTATTTT.

As concerns this clonotype: It may be a read error: a sequence one base away is much more abundant. The chain couples TRBV7-4 to TRBJ2-2, with D tentatively TRBD2 (5 bases). The V and J ends lost 0 bases and 6 bases respectively, with 8 bases between them. Germline loops: CDR1 SGHVT, CDR2 SQSDAQ. The CDR3 is 14 amino acids. In DNA form, the CDR3 reads TGTGCCAGCAGCTTAGCTCCCGGGGCCGGGGAGCTGTTTTTT. Its protein is CASSLAPGAGELFF.

Many counts were recorded for this clonotype. The chain combines TRBV19 with TRBJ2-1, with 9 nucleotides matching TRBD2. Losses at the gene ends were 5 bases for V and 5 bases for J; bases not matched to a gene: 7. The CDR3 extends over 15 amino acids. In germline, CDR1 is LNHDA, CDR2 SQIVND (reference sequence). The CDR3 loop is CASSPRSGRNNEQFF. The CDR3, as DNA: TGTGCCAGTAGTCCCCGCAGCGGGAGGAACAATGAGCAGTTCTTC.

This clonotype has a count of ten or more. The V call is TRBV7-3, the J call TRBJ2-1; D unresolved. The germline V gene has CDR1 SGHTA and CDR2 FQGTGA. Trimming shortened V by 4 bases and J by 9 bases, and 10 bases separated the two germline ends. This CDR3 region has 12 residues. The DNA for the CDR3 is TGTGCCAGCAGCTCCCTTAGTAGTGAGCAGTTCTTC. Residues: CASSSLSSEQFF. Full variable domain (remainder filled in from reference TRBV7-3 and TRBJ2-1): GAGVSQTPSNKVTEKGKYVELRCDPISGHTALYWYRQSLGQGPEFLIYFQGTGAADDSGLPNDRFFAVRPEGSVSTLKIQRTERGDSAVYLCASSSLSSEQFFGPGTRLTVL.

The rearrangement links TRBV29-1 to TRBJ2-7, with TRBD1 matching 7 bases. V lost 2 bases and J lost 2; bases outside the gene matches: 6. Germline V gives CDR1 SQVTM, CDR2 ANQGSEA. This CDR3 spans 14 amino acids. CDR3 in amino acids: CSVELGGQTYEQYF. The CDR3 DNA sequence: TGCAGCGTTGAACTTGGGGGACAGACCTACGAGCAGTACTTC.

This clonotype occurred many times. The rearrangement links TRBV19 to TRBJ1-5, with D possibly matching TRBD1 (5 bases). CDR1 is LNHDA and CDR2 is SQIVND in the germline V gene (reference sequence). The CDR3 is 15 amino acids. V lost 3 bases and J lost 0, with 9 bases in between. CDR3: CASSMVRVSNQPQHF. CDR3 nucleotide sequence: TGTGCCAGTAGTATGGTCAGGGTTAGCAATCAGCCCCAGCATTTT.

This clonotype was seen many times. The chain couples TRBV6-5 to TRBJ1-1, with a weak D call TRBD1 (5 bases). The CDR3 consists of 15 residues. From germline, CDR1 is MNHEY and CDR2 SVGAGI. V lost 0 bases and J lost 3, with 11 bases in between. CDR3 DNA sequence: TGTGCCAGCAGTTACTCGGGGGTCTCGGACACTGAAGCTTTCTTT. Encoded protein: CASSYSGVSDTEAFF.

At least ten counts were recorded for this clonotype. CDR3: CASRLDESGTGFSGANVLTF. DNA for the CDR3: TGTGCCAGCAGATTGGACGAATCCGGGACAGGGTTCTCTGGGGCCAACGTCCTGACTTTC. J is TRBJ2-6 and V is TRBV7-3; 9 bases are shared with TRBD1. The CDR3 is 20 residues long. Germline V lookup: CDR1 SGHTA, CDR2 FQGTGA. The V gene end was trimmed by 6 bases and the J gene end by 0 bases; junction bases not matched to a gene: 15. Based on the CDR3 plus reference TRBV7-3 and TRBJ2-6, the full variable domain is GAGVSQTPSNKVTEKGKYVELRCDPISGHTALYWYRQSLGQGPEFLIYFQGTGAADDSGLPNDRFFAVRPEGSVSTLKIQRTERGDSAVYLCASRLDESGTGFSGANVLTFGAGSRLTVL.